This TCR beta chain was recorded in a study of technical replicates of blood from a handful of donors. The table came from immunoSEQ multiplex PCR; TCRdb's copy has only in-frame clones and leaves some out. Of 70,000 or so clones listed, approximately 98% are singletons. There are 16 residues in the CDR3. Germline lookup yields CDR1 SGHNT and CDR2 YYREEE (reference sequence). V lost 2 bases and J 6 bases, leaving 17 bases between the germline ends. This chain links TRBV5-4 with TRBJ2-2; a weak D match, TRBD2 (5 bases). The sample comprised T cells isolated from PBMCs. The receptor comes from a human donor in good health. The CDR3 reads CASSLDVGWGAGELFF. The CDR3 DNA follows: TGTGCCAGCAGCTTAGATGTGGGGTGGGGAGCCGGGGAGCTGTTTTTT.